This passage covers 7 T cell receptor beta chains from one sample sequenced in a study of blood T cell repertoires in COVID-19. Data came from immunoSEQ multiplex PCR; TCRdb stores just in-frame clones and leaves some out. The sample shows a few hundred thousand clones, 87% of them seen only once. Material for sequencing was peripheral blood. The source of these receptors is a man in his forties with active or convalescent COVID-19.

V gene TRBV21-1 combines with J gene TRBJ2-1; TRBD1, the D gene given by the table, was not confirmed from the DNA. TRBV21-1 is a pseudogene locus. The CDR3 spans 14 residues. The CDR3 coding sequence is TGTGCCAGCGGGGCTTCCCCCCGCCACAATGAGCAGTTCTTC. Translated, it gives CASGASPRHNEQFF.

V and J are TRBV5-4 and TRBJ2-1, with TRBD2 matching over 7 bases. The J segment lost 4 bases and the V segment lost 4 bases, leaving 8 bases of the junction unmatched. The CDR3 is 15 amino acids. Germline-derived CDR1 and CDR2 are SGHNT and YYREEE (reference sequence). This chain's CDR3 is CASSDSGWIYNEQFF. The CDR3 DNA sequence: TGTGCCAGCAGCGATAGCGGGTGGATATACAATGAGCAGTTCTTC. Supplemented by reference TRBV5-4 and TRBJ2-1, the full variable domain reads ETGVTQSPTHLIKTRGQQVTLRCSSQSGHNTVSWYQQALGQGPQFIFQYYREEENGRGNFPPRFSGLQFPNYSSELNVNALELDDSALYLCASSDSGWIYNEQFFGPGTRLTVL.

This sequence joins TRBV5-6 and TRBJ2-3, with a tentative D call TRBD2 (5 bases). The V end was cut by 0 bases, the J end by 0 bases, with 8 bases between. CDR1 and CDR2 from the germline V gene are SGHDT and YYEEEE. The CDR3 runs 15 residues. For the CDR3, the DNA is TGTGCCAGCAGCTTGGTCAGGACTAGCACAGATACGCAGTATTTT. Translation gives CASSLVRTSTDTQYF.

V usage is TRBV28 and J usage is TRBJ1-2; D unresolved. CDR3 length equals 15 residues. The V end lost 7 bases, the J end lost 2 bases, and 17 bases lay between the germline ends. From germline, CDR1 is MDHEN and CDR2 SYDVKM. The DNA for the CDR3 is TGTGCCAGCAATGTTCCGGGGTTTAGGAACTATGGCTACACCTTC. Translation: CASNVPGFRNYGYTF.

The chain couples TRBV5-1 to TRBJ2-3; 8 positions match TRBD2. Trimming at V came to 4 bases and at J to 3 bases, leaving 7 bases not matched to a gene. This CDR3 is 15 amino acids long. CDR1 and CDR2 (germline): SGHRS, YFSETQ. CDR3 nucleotides: TGCGCCAGCAGCCCTCTAGCGGGTGGGACAGATACGCAGTATTTT. Amino acid sequence: CASSPLAGGTDTQYF. Drawing the rest from reference TRBV5-1 and TRBJ2-3, the complete variable domain is KAGVTQTPRYLIKTRGQQVTLSCSPISGHRSVSWYQQTPGQGLQFLFEYFSETQRNKGNFPGRFSGRQFSNSRSEMNVSTLELGDSALYLCASSPLAGGTDTQYFGPGTRLTVL.

This sequence joins TRBV28 and TRBJ1-5, with a possible D match to TRBD1 (6 bases). The CDR3 spans 13 residues. The V end lost 6 bases, the J end lost 6 bases, and 12 bases lay between the germline ends. Germline V gives CDR1 MDHEN, CDR2 SYDVKM. CDR3 sequence reads: CASRSTGFQPQHF. CDR3 nucleotide sequence: TGTGCCAGCAGATCAACAGGGTTTCAGCCCCAGCATTTT.

The chain links TRBV9 to TRBJ1-4, with D unclear. CDR1 and CDR2 from the germline V gene are SGDLS and YYNGEE. Trimming cost V 2 bases and J 0 bases, with 8 bases left between them. This CDR3 region has 15 residues. The CDR3 DNA reads TGTGCCAGCAGCGTCTCCAGTGCAACTAATGAAAAACTGTTTTTT. Translated, it gives CASSVSSATNEKLFF.